A selection of T cell receptor beta chains follows, all from one sample in a study of OX40 agonist ivuxolimab in advanced cancers. The data were produced by immunoSEQ multiplex PCR, yet TCRdb's version contains in-frame clones alone and is incomplete. The table records 60,000 to 65,000 clones, approximately 90% of them present only once. Sequenced material: CD4+ or CD8+ T cells sorted from blood, taken in a trial of the OX40 agonist ivuxolimab. These receptor sequences come from an adult with an advanced solid tumor such as melanoma, head and neck, liver or kidney cancer. Both conserved end residues are part of each CDR3. The D gene is left open where the match is weak. The listing skips clone size in some rows; elsewhere it reads once, few, many or a size class.

J gene,D gene,V gene,clone size,CDR3 protein,CDR3 DNA
TRBJ2-2,NA,TRBV7-7,NA,CASSPRPTGELFF,TGTGCCAGCAGCCCCCGGCCCACCGGGGAGCTGTTTTTT
TRBJ2-5,NA,TRBV6-5,NA,CASSYSEGQETQYF,TGTGCCAGCAGTTACTCGGAGGGGCAAGAGACCCAGTACTTC
TRBJ1-4,NA,TRBV2,NA,CASTRTGGATNEKLFF,TGTGCCAGCACTCGGACGGGGGGAGCAACTAATGAAAAACTGTTTTTT
TRBJ1-5,TRBD1,TRBV5-8,once,CASSFSGTANQPQHF,TGTGCCAGCAGCTTCTCCGGGACAGCGAATCAGCCCCAGCATTTT
TRBJ2-1,TRBD2,TRBV27,NA,CASYRLASGTSPLTNEQFF,TGTGCCAGCTATCGATTGGCTAGCGGGACGTCGCCACTTACCAATGAGCAGTTCTTC
TRBJ1-1,NA,TRBV12-5,NA,CASGIDRNTEAFF,TGTGCTAGTGGCATCGACAGGAACACTGAAGCTTTCTTT
TRBJ2-7,TRBD1,TRBV2,once,CASSGDRWQYF,TGTGCCAGCAGTGGGGACAGGTGGCAGTACTTC
TRBJ2-7,NA,TRBV6-5,NA,CASTNGGLYSYEQYF,TGTGCCAGCACCAACGGGGGACTTTACTCCTACGAGCAGTACTTC
TRBJ2-2,TRBD1,TRBV14,NA,CASSQQGQIFTGELFF,TGTGCCAGCAGTCAACAGGGACAGATATTCACCGGGGAGCTGTTTTTT
TRBJ2-3,NA,TRBV5-1,NA,CASSLARGPRSTDTQYF,TGCGCCAGCAGCTTGGCCCGGGGACCCCGTAGCACAGATACGCAGTATTTT
TRBJ2-1,TRBD1,TRBV10-3,NA,CAIRDRAFYNEQFF,TGTGCCATCCGGGACAGGGCTTTCTACAATGAGCAGTTCTTC
TRBJ1-2,NA,TRBV6-1,NA,CASSEAGPPYGYTF,TGTGCCAGCAGTGAAGCGGGACCCCCCTATGGCTACACCTTC
TRBJ1-1,TRBD1,TRBV29-1,NA,CSVAKTGVKNTEAFF,TGCAGCGTGGCGAAGACAGGGGTCAAGAACACTGAAGCTTTCTTT
TRBJ2-5,TRBD2,TRBV7-8,NA,CAEGTSGTSDPQETQYF,TGTGCAGAGGGGACTAGCGGAACCTCCGATCCCCAAGAGACCCAGTACTTC
TRBJ1-1,NA,TRBV18,few,CASSPGGNTEAFF,TGTGCCAGCTCACCAGGGGGCAACACTGAAGCTTTCTTT
TRBJ1-2,NA,TRBV30,NA,CAWSVHVYGYTF,TGTGCCTGGAGTGTACACGTCTATGGCTACACCTTC
TRBJ1-1,NA,TRBV18,NA,CASSPSGDMRLAFF,TGTGCCAGCTCACCCTCAGGGGACATGCGCTTGGCTTTCTTT
TRBJ2-2,NA,TRBV6-5,NA,CASSVPGHPTGELFF,TGTGCCAGCAGCGTGCCGGGACATCCAACCGGGGAGCTGTTTTTT